The source of this T cell receptor beta chain is a study of T cell responses to AZD1222 COVID-19 vaccine. CDR1 MGHRA and CDR2 YSYEKL come from the germline V gene. V lost 4 bases, J lost 5 bases, and 8 bases stayed unmatched. This CDR3 comprises 15 residues. The table came from immunoSEQ multiplex PCR; TCRdb's copy has only in-frame clones and leaves some out. The sample contains 120,000 to 150,000 clones, 80% to 95% of which appear only once. Material: peripheral blood, obtained on day 0 of MenACWY control vaccination. The clonotype comes from an adult in good health. The gene calls are TRBV4-1 and TRBJ1-5; 7 bases align to TRBD1. This CDR3 is CASSPQTGEDQPQHF. CDR3 nucleotide sequence: TGCGCCAGCAGCCCCCAAACAGGGGAGGATCAGCCCCAGCATTTT.